The 15 T cell receptor beta chains given below trace back to one sample, sequenced in a study of PD-1 blockade in classical Hodgkin lymphoma (dated by TCRdb to about 2020). The receptor library was made with the immunoSEQ multiplex PCR assay. TCRdb mirrors the immuneACCESS table, restricted to in-frame sequences. Some clones are absent from its copies; in checked studies, under half trace to an unresolved V gene, and the reason for the others is unknown. This sample is represented by some 34,000 clones; 65% to 80% of them were singletons. The ten largest clones represent approximately 4% of the sample. The sample's time point label is to be understood as: cycle 4 day 1 (C4D1), after 6 weeks of nivolumab. Relapse after autologous stem cell transplantation had occurred in all trial patients, and cohorts A, B and C were distinguished by prior brentuximab vedotin exposure. The source material was peripheral blood mononuclear cells (PBMCs), sampled before the fourth cycle of nivolumab. These receptors all stem from a human donor with classical Hodgkin lymphoma.

The V and J genes are TRBV5-4 and TRBJ2-7; 7 nucleotides line up with TRBD1. Trimming removed 2 bases from V and 5 bases from J; junction bases left unmatched: 4. CDR1 and CDR2 (germline): SGHNT, YYREEE (reference sequence). The CDR3 loop spans 13 amino acids. CDR3 nucleotides: TGTGCCAGCAGCTTCCAGGGGGTCAACGAGCAGTACTTC. It yields the protein CASSFQGVNEQYF.

The chain links TRBV7-9 to TRBJ2-1, with D maybe TRBD2 (5 bases). The CDR3 runs 15 residues. Trimming left V 2 bases short and J 0 bases short, with 8 bases between. Germline CDR1 SEHNR, CDR2 FQNEAQ (reference sequence). The CDR3 sequence: CASSLTRPSYNEQFF. The CDR3 DNA reads as TGTGCCAGCAGCTTAACTAGACCCTCCTACAATGAGCAGTTCTTC.

V and J are TRBV28 and TRBJ1-2, with D unclear. Trimming stripped 3 bases from V and 6 bases from J, with 5 bases between. The germline CDR1 and CDR2 sequences are MDHEN and SYDVKM. The length of the CDR3 is 11 residues. The CDR3 nucleotides are TGTGCCAGCAGTTTCAGTCATGGCTACACCTTC. This sequence encodes CASSFSHGYTF.

V and J are TRBV5-4 and TRBJ2-7; 8 positions match TRBD2. After removal of 4 bases from V and 2 bases from J, the junction contained 5 bases not matched to a gene. CDR3 length: 14 amino acids. CDR1 is SGHNT and CDR2 is YYREEE in the germline V gene (reference sequence). CDR3 protein: CASSHGLAAYEQYF. CDR3 sequence (DNA): TGTGCCAGCAGCCACGGACTAGCAGCCTACGAGCAGTACTTC.

The gene calls are TRBV4-2 and TRBJ2-7; a weak D match, TRBD1 (5 bases). Germline values: CDR1 LGHNA, CDR2 YNFKEQ. The CDR3 sequence is 13 residues long. Trimming cost V 3 bases and J 4 bases, with 10 bases left between them. The DNA for the CDR3 is TGTGCCAGCAGCCAGACAGACCTTTACGAGCAGTACTTC. Amino acids: CASSQTDLYEQYF.

The genes are TRBV27 and TRBJ2-5, with D hard to call. CDR1 and CDR2 (germline): MNHEY, SMNVEV (reference sequence). With 3 bases removed from V and 2 bases from J, the gap between germline ends came to 13 bases. The CDR3 contains 15 residues. The CDR3 nucleotides are TGTGCCAGCAGTTTGAAGCAAAACTTTCAAGAGACCCAGTACTTC. Translation: CASSLKQNFQETQYF.

This clone was counted a few times. V and J are TRBV7-9 and TRBJ2-2, with D perhaps matching TRBD1 or TRBD2 (5 bases each). The V gene lost 8 bases and the J gene lost 3 bases, with 16 bases spanning the gap. The CDR3 is 15 residues long. The germline gives CDR1 SEHNR, CDR2 FQNEAQ (reference sequence). CDR3 protein: CASDGALEYTGELFF. Here the CDR3 DNA reads TGTGCCAGCGACGGGGCCCTAGAGTACACCGGGGAGCTGTTTTTT.

Here the CDR3 DNA reads TGTGCCAGCAGTGAACTAGGGCTCGTTAATTCACCCCTCCACTTT. Protein: CASSELGLVNSPLHF. The rearrangement joins TRBV2 to TRBJ1-6, with D unclear. This CDR3 region has 15 residues. The germline V gene encodes CDR1 SNHLY and CDR2 FYNNEI. The germline V and J ends were trimmed by 2 bases and 6 bases, with 11 bases remaining between them.

The V gene is TRBV7-2, the J gene TRBJ1-2; D might be TRBD1 (6 bases). This CDR3 is 15 amino acids long. CDR1 is SGHTA and CDR2 is FQGNSA in the germline V gene. V was cut by 2 bases and J by 7 bases, with 17 bases left in between. CDR3: CASSLSSGVIGGYTF. CDR3 nucleotides: TGTGCCAGCAGCTTAAGTTCAGGGGTTATAGGTGGCTACACCTTC.

The V call is TRBV7-8, the J call TRBJ1-5; possibly TRBD1 for D (5 bases). Germline loops: CDR1 SGHVS, CDR2 FQNEAQ. V dropped 1 base and J dropped 4 bases, with 8 bases sitting between them. CDR3 length equals 14 residues. CDR3 nucleotide sequence: TGTGCCAGCAGCTTAGTATGGGGGAATCAGCCCCAGCATTTT. Translated, it gives CASSLVWGNQPQHF.

The gene calls are TRBV19 and TRBJ2-6; D uncertain. Trimming shortened V by 11 bases and J by 4 bases, and 9 bases separated the two germline ends. This CDR3 spans 12 amino acids. The germline V gene encodes CDR1 LNHDA and CDR2 SQIVND (reference sequence). CDR3 sequence (DNA): TGTGCCTCCCGGAAAGGGGCCAACGTCCTGACTTTC. It translates to CASRKGANVLTF.

The rearrangement uses TRBV2 and TRBJ2-1, with D possibly being TRBD2 (6 bases). The germline V and J ends were trimmed by 9 bases and 8 bases, with 17 bases remaining between them. Germline V gene lookup returns CDR1 SNHLY and CDR2 FYNNEI. CDR3 length equals 13 residues. The CDR3 spells CASLRDFVDEQFF. As DNA, the CDR3 is TGTGCCAGTCTCCGGGACTTCGTCGATGAGCAGTTCTTC. Based on the CDR3 plus reference TRBV2 and TRBJ2-1, the full variable domain is EPEVTQTPSHQVTQMGQEVILRCVPISNHLYFYWYRQILGQKVEFLVSFYNNEISEKSEIFDDQFSVERPDGSNFTLKIRSTKLEDSAMYFCASLRDFVDEQFFGPGTRLTVL.

The chain joins TRBV5-5 to TRBJ2-2; D gene uncertain. The length of the CDR3 is 16 residues. Germline-derived CDR1 and CDR2 are SGHKS and YYEKEE (reference sequence). V gave up 1 base and J gave up 0 bases, with 10 bases separating them. The CDR3 reads CASSLRIYSNTGELFF. In DNA form, the CDR3 reads TGTGCCAGCAGCTTGAGGATCTACTCGAACACCGGGGAGCTGTTTTTT.

This chain uses TRBV7-7 with TRBJ2-5; 15 nucleotides agree with TRBD2. The CDR3 is 21 amino acids. Germline V gene data show CDR1 as SSHAT and CDR2 as FNYEAQ (reference sequence). V lost 2 bases and J lost 4; bases outside the gene matches: 17. The CDR3 DNA is TGTGCCAGCAGCTTATTCCAGCCGCGGACTAGCGGGGGGGCCTCACCAGAGACCCAGTACTTC. It codes for CASSLFQPRTSGGASPETQYF.

V is TRBV28 and J is TRBJ2-7; 7 bases fit TRBD2. CDR3 length: 13 amino acids. J lost 2 bases, V lost 5 bases, and 3 bases had no gene match. In germline, CDR1 is MDHEN, CDR2 SYDVKM. The CDR3 is CASSGGRTYEQYF. DNA of the CDR3: TGTGCCAGCAGTGGCGGGAGAACCTACGAGCAGTACTTC.